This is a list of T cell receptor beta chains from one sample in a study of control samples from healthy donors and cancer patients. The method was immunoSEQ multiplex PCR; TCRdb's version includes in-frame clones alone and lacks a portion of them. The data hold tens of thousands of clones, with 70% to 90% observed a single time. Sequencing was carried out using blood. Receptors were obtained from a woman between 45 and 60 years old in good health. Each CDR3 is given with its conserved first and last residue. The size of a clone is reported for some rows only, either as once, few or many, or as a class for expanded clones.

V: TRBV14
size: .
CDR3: CASSQDRTGPSHEQYF

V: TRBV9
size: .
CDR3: CASSVDGLNQPQHF

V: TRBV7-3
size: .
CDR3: CASSPTRQGLGEQYF

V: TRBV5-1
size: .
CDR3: CASSPAVTRYGYTF

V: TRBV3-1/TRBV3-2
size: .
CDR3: CASKPGTGEKLFF

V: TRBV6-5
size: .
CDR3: CASSFGGAGANVLTF

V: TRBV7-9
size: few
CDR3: CASSLGVGGLREPQHF

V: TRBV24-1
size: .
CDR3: CATSDSSGTGVQETQYF

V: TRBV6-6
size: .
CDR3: CASSASGGQPQHF

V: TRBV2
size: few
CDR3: CASRAGLAGYWNTGELFF

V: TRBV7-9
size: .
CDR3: CASRSGAGDTGELFF

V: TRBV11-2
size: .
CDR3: CASSSGISGNTIYF

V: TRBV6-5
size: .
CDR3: CASSYRRDTGELFF

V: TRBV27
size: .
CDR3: CASRYRVPYNEQFF

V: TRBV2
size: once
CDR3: CASSESGEGLALHF

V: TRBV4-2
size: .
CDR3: CASSPPTGGENYGYTF

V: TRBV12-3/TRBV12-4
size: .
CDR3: CASSFRRGTIYF

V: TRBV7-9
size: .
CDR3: CASSPSGNTDTQYF

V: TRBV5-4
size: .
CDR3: CASSRQGGTDTQYF

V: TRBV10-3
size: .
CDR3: CAISDVGYNEQFF

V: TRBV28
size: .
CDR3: CASSPSPGEPQHF

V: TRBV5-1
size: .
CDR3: CASSLRDSYNEQFF